Here is one TCR beta chain with its context. It has no known antigen specificity. Per-base qualities were not stored, and no clone one base away is much larger. The germline V gene gives CDR1 as SGHRS and CDR2 as YFSETQ. V drops 0 bases and J drops 3 bases, leaving 0 bases in between. From cysteine to phenylalanine, the CDR3 is 11 amino acids long. The sequence is cut down to CDR3 DNA, 33 bases in frame from base 1. This entry is derived from a study of OX40 agonist ivuxolimab in advanced cancers. Looking at the study overall: The costimulatory receptor OX40 (CD134) was targeted by ivuxolimab, a fully human IgG2 agonistic monoclonal antibody. Of the approximately 54 patients in dose escalation, some 20 had hepatocellular carcinoma, some 15 had melanoma, 9 had renal cell carcinoma and 9 had head and neck cancer. In the dose-escalation cohort, 82.7% of patients were male, and the mean age was approximately 60 years, with a range of 23 to 79. Intravenous ivuxolimab was administered to patients every 2 weeks at six dose levels: 0.01, 0.1, 0.3, 1.5, 3 and 10 mg/kg. Three dose-escalation patients achieved partial responses, one with hepatocellular carcinoma and two with cutaneous melanoma. The paper reports the monotherapy dose-escalation portion (N = 52 patients) of the phase I ivuxolimab trial. Peripheral TCRbeta sequencing aimed to test whether ivuxolimab altered TCR sequence diversity and caused clonal T-cell expansion. Prior anti-PD-1, anti-PD-L1 or anti-CTLA-4 therapy was permitted, and 40% of dose-escalation patients had received checkpoint inhibitors.

Overall study results and their limits: After ivuxolimab, more expanded clones were found on average in CD8+ T cells than in CD4+ T cells. Antigen specificity was not determined for the clonally expanded peripheral T cells. Low levels of normalized T-cell clonal expansion were also seen in some patients who did not respond. Partial responders in the 0.1-3.0 mg/kg groups had among the lowest normalized peripheral clonal expansion, especially among CD8+ T cells. At doses of 0.1 to 3.0 mg/kg, clonal expansion of both CD4+ and CD8+ T cells in blood was seen between baseline and week 6.

Genomic DNA was extracted from sorted cells for sequencing of the TCRbeta CDR3 region. The immunoSEQ Assay was used for sequencing of TCRbeta CDR3 regions. Imported from immuneACCESS, the table was reduced by TCRdb to in-frame sequences with V and J called. These copies leave out some clones; in studies compared against another copy, an unresolved V gene accounts for under half, and the cause of the remainder is not known. The sample contains about 90,000 clones, roughly nine tenths of them found a single time. Of the sample, roughly 8.9% is held by the ten largest clones. Patients with autoimmune disease history or receiving systemic immunosuppression were excluded from the trial. In every dose cohort, peripheral blood was drawn for TCR sequencing at baseline, cycle 4 day 1, and cycle 7 day 1. Samples came from an open-label, multicenter, first-in-human phase I dose-escalation trial of ivuxolimab. Adults with locally advanced or metastatic melanoma, renal cell carcinoma, hepatocellular carcinoma or head and neck squamous cell carcinoma were enrolled in the trial. Before TCR sequencing, CD4+ T cells and CD8+ T cells from peripheral blood were sorted into separate populations.

Here the chain combines TRBV5-1 and TRBJ1-1; no D gene call is confident. The clonotype was recovered from an adult with an advanced solid tumor such as melanoma, head and neck, liver or kidney cancer. The sample in question was CD4+ or CD8+ T cells sorted from blood, obtained in a trial of the OX40 agonist ivuxolimab. The base sequence is TGCGCCAGCAGCTTGGACACTGAAGCTTTCTTT. This codes for CASSLDTEAFF.